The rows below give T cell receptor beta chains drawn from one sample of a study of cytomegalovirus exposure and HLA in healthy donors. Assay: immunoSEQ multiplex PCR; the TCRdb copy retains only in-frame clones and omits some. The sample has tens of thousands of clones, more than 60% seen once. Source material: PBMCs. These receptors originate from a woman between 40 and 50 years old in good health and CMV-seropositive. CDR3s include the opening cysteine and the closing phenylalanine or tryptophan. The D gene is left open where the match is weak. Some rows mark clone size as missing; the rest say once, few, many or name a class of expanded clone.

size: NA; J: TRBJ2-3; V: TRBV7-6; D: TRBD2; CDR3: CASMRLAESTDTQYF; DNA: TGTGCCAGCATGCGACTAGCGGAGAGCACAGATACGCAGTATTTT
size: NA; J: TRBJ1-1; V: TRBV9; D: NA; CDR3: CASSVVQGNTEAFF; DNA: TGTGCCAGCAGCGTAGTCCAGGGGAACACTGAAGCTTTCTTT
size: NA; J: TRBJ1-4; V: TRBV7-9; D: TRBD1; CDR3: CASSQGERGLTEKLFF; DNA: TGTGCCAGCAGCCAGGGCGAGAGGGGGCTTACTGAAAAACTGTTTTTT
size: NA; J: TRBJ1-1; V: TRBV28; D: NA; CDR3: CASSLLANTEAFF; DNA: TGTGCCAGCAGTTTATTGGCCAACACTGAAGCTTTCTTT
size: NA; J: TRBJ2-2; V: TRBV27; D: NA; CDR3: CASRRPGTGELFF; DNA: TGTGCCAGCAGGCGTCCAGGTACCGGGGAGCTGTTTTTT
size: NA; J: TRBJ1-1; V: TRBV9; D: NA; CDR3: CASSVATGQSAEAFF; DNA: TGTGCCAGCAGCGTAGCTACCGGACAGTCGGCTGAAGCTTTCTTT
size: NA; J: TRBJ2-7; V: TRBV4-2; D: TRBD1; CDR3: CASSQAGTGYEQYF; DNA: TGTGCCAGCAGCCAAGCCGGGACAGGCTACGAGCAGTACTTC
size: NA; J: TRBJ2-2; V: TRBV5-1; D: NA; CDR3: CASSWQTNTGELFF; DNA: TGCGCCAGCAGCTGGCAGACGAACACCGGGGAGCTGTTTTTT
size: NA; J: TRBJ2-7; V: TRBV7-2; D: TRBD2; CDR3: CASSYSLAGRSYEQYF; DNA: TGTGCCAGCAGCTACAGCCTAGCGGGGAGATCTTACGAGCAGTACTTC
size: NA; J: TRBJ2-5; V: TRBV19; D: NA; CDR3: CASSSRERRQETQYF; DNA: TGTGCCAGTAGTTCCCGGGAGCGGCGACAAGAGACCCAGTACTTC
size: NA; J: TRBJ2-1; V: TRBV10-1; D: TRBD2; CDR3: CASSESRGSYNEQFF; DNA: TGCGCCAGCAGTGAGTCGCGGGGGTCCTACAATGAGCAGTTCTTC
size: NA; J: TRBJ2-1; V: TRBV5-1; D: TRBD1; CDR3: CASSWDSYNEQFF; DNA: TGCGCCAGCAGCTGGGACAGCTACAATGAGCAGTTCTTC
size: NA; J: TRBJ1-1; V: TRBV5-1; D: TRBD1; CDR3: CASSPRDRGEAFF; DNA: TGCGCCAGCAGCCCCCGGGACAGGGGGGAAGCTTTCTTT
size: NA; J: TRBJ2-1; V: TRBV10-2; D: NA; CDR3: CASSGRGPVTEQFF; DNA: TGCGCCAGCAGTGGGCGGGGACCCGTCACTGAGCAGTTCTTC
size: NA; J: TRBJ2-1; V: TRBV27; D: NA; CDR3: CASSYVGQAFF; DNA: TGTGCCAGCAGTTATGTGGGACAAGCGTTCTTC
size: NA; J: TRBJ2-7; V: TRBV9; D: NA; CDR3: CASSVEDTPYEQYF; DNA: TGTGCCAGCAGCGTAGAGGACACTCCCTACGAGCAGTACTTC
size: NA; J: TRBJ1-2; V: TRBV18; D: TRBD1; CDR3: CASSSDRGDYGYTF; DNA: TGTGCCAGCTCATCCGACAGGGGGGACTATGGCTACACCTTC
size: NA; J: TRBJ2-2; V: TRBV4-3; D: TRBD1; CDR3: CASSQGRGQDTGELFF; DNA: TGCGCCAGCAGCCAAGGCAGGGGGCAGGACACCGGGGAGCTGTTTTTT
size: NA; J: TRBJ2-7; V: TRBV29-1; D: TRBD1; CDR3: CSVVDRGQYEQYF; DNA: TGCAGCGTTGTTGATAGGGGGCAGTACGAGCAGTACTTC
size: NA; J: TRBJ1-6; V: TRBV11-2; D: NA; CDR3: CASNPTAGQPGSPLHF; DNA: TGTGCCAGCAACCCGACCGCTGGGCAACCTGGTTCACCCCTCCACTTT
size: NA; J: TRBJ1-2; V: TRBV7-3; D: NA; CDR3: CASSLGQNVGYTF; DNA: TGTGCCAGCAGCTTAGGTCAGAATGTCGGCTACACCTTC
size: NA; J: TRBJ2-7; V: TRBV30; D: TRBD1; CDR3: CAGRQGSYEQYF; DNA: TGTGCCGGAAGACAGGGATCCTACGAGCAGTACTTC
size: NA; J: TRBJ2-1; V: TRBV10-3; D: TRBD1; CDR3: CAISNNDRGGYEQFF; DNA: TGTGCCATCAGTAACAACGACAGGGGTGGGTATGAGCAGTTCTTC
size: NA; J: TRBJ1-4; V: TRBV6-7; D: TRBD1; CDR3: CARLPGQGPTNEKLFF; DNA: TGTGCCAGACTACCGGGACAGGGGCCCACTAATGAAAAACTGTTTTTT
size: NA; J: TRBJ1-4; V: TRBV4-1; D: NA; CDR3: CASSQEVSPWTNEKLFF; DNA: TGCGCCAGCAGCCAAGAAGTCAGTCCCTGGACTAATGAAAAACTGTTTTTT
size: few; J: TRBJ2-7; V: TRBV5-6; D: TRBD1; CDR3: CASSRHGWTGTTYEQYF; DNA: TGTGCCAGCAGCCGGCATGGGTGGACAGGCACGACCTACGAGCAGTACTTC
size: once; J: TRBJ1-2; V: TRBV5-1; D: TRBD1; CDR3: CASSPRDRTYGYTF; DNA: TGCGCCAGCAGCCCAAGGGACAGGACCTATGGCTACACCTTC
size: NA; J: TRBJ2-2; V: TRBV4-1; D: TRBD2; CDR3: CASSQGGLAFATGELFF; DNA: TGCGCCAGCAGCCAAGGGGGACTAGCGTTTGCCACCGGGGAGCTGTTTTTT
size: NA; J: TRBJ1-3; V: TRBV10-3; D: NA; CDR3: CAISEPGGGPDTIYF; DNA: TGTGCCATCAGTGAGCCGGGGGGGGGACCGGACACCATATATTTT
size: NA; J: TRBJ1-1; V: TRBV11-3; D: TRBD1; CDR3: CASSPGDSHTEAFF; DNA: TGTGCCAGCAGCCCTGGGGACAGTCACACTGAAGCTTTCTTT
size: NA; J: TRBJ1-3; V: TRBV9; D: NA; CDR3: CASSVGAGGNTIYF; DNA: TGTGCCAGCAGCGTAGGGGCGGGCGGAAACACCATATATTTT
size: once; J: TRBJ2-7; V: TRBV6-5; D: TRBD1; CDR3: CASGITGGEQYF; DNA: TGTGCCAGCGGAATAACAGGGGGCGAGCAGTACTTC
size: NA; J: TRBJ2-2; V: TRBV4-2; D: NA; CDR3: CASSPPGQNTGELFF; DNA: TGTGCCAGCAGCCCCCCAGGACAGAACACCGGGGAGCTGTTTTTT
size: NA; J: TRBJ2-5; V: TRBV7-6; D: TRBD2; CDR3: CASSLYSGGETQYF; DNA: TGTGCCAGCAGCCTCTATAGCGGGGGGGAGACCCAGTACTTC
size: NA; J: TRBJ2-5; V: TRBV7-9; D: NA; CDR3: CASSLVAAETQYF; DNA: TGTGCCAGCAGCTTAGTGGCTGCAGAGACCCAGTACTTC
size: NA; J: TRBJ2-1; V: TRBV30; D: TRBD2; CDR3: CAWNPPDQRGYNEQFF; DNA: TGTGCCTGGAATCCTCCCGACCAGCGGGGATACAATGAGCAGTTCTTC
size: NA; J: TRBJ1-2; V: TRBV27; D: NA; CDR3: CASSFRREGYGYTF; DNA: TGTGCCAGCAGTTTCCGGCGGGAAGGCTATGGCTACACCTTC
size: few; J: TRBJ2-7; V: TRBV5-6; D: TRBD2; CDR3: CASSFTSGGYEQYF; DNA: TGTGCCAGCAGCTTTACTAGCGGGGGCTACGAGCAGTACTTC
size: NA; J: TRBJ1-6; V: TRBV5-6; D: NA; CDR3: CASSSLGGEGNSPLHF; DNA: TGTGCTAGCAGCTCGTTGGGGGGAGAAGGTAATTCACCCCTCCACTTT
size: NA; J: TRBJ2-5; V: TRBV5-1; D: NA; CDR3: CASSLGTVQETQYF; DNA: TGCGCCAGCAGCTTGGGGACTGTACAAGAGACCCAGTACTTC
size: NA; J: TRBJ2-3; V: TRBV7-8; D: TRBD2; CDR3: CASSPRTSGAGDTQYF; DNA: TGTGCCAGCAGCCCCCGGACTAGCGGGGCGGGGGATACGCAGTATTTT
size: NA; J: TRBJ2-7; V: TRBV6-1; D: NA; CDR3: CASSGGQGSYEQYF; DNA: TGTGCCAGCAGTGGGGGCCAGGGATCCTACGAGCAGTACTTC
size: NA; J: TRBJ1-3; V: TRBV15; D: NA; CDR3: CATSRPQGFRNTIYF; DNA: TGTGCCACCAGCAGACCCCAGGGGTTCAGAAACACCATATATTTT
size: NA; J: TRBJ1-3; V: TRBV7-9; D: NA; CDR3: CASSSPESSGNTIYF; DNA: TGTGCCAGCAGCTCTCCGGAGAGCTCTGGAAACACCATATATTTT
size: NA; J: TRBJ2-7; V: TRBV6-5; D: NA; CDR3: CASSYVGAGAYEQYF; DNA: TGTGCCAGCAGTTACGTAGGGGCTGGGGCTTACGAGCAGTACTTC
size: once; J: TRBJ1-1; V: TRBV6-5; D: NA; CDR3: CASSLRGSLNTEAFF; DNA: TGTGCCAGCAGTTTACGTGGGAGTCTGAACACTGAAGCTTTCTTT
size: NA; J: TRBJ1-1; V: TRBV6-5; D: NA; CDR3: CASSPDTSTNTEAFF; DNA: TGTGCCAGCAGCCCCGACACGTCCACGAACACTGAAGCTTTCTTT